Each of the 20 T cell receptor beta chains below was sequenced from the same sample in a study of T-cell memory formation after mild COVID-19. TCRdb recomputed calls from the 5' RACE reads with MiXCR, one row per CDR3 protein. The sample has under 550,000 distinct CDR3 sequences, more than 15% seen once. The specimen sequenced was PBMCs or a T cell subset sorted from them (not recorded which). The origin of the receptors is a man younger than 35 who had mild COVID-19 (a few samples of this study predate the infection). Cell type and time point are not known.

V gene TRBV18 combines with J gene TRBJ2-5; D is ambiguous. Deletions cut 6 bases from V and 4 bases from J, with 9 bases between. Germline V CDR1 and CDR2: KGHSH, LQKENI. The CDR3 is 12 residues long. CDR3 bases: TGTGCCAGCTCCCAATGGGGAGAGACCCAGTACTTC. Amino acids: CASSQWGETQYF.

This clonotype occurred a few times. The rearrangement links TRBV28 to TRBJ2-2; perhaps TRBD2 as D (7 bases). The CDR3 is 16 amino acids. Germline loops: CDR1 MDHEN, CDR2 SYDVKM. Trimming removed 3 bases from V and 1 base from J, with 12 bases in between. Here the CDR3 reads CASSFWGGRNTGELFF. Written as DNA, the CDR3 is TGTGCCAGCAGTTTTTGGGGGGGGCGGAACACCGGGGAGCTGTTTTTT.

The chain employs TRBV20-1 and TRBJ1-5; 8 bases map to TRBD1. J lost 6 bases, V lost 5 bases, and 12 bases had no gene match. The CDR3 length is 15 residues. Germline assignment: CDR1 DFQATT and CDR2 SNEGSKA (reference sequence). This CDR3 is CSACRTGGRCQPQHF. In DNA form, the CDR3 reads TGCAGTGCTTGTCGAACAGGGGGAAGATGTCAGCCCCAGCATTTT.

This clonotype was seen a handful of times. The chain recombines TRBV12-3 or TRBV12-4 with TRBJ2-1; perhaps TRBD1 as D (6 bases). The CDR3 sequence is 12 residues long. The V end was cut by 5 bases, the J end by 9 bases, with 11 bases between. Here the CDR3 reads CASSPRQAEQFF. The CDR3 nucleotides read TGTGCCAGCAGTCCTCGACAGGCTGAGCAGTTCTTC.

J is TRBJ2-2 and V is TRBV9, with D perhaps TRBD2 (6 bases). This CDR3 is 13 amino acids long. CDR1 and CDR2 from the germline V gene are SGDLS and YYNGEE. The germline V and J ends were trimmed by 0 bases and 7 bases, with 7 bases remaining between them. This CDR3 is CASSVAGSGELFF. Here the CDR3 DNA reads TGTGCCAGCAGCGTAGCCGGGAGCGGGGAGCTGTTTTTT.

The chain has TRBV6-6 and TRBJ1-1; D is perhaps TRBD1 (5 bases). Germline-derived CDR1 and CDR2 are MNHNY and SVGAGI (reference sequence). This CDR3 contains 16 residues. V lost 2 bases and J 6 bases, leaving 19 bases between the germline ends. The CDR3 loop is CASSYLGAPRLSEAFF. CDR3 bases: TGTGCCAGCAGTTACCTAGGGGCACCCCGTCTGTCTGAAGCTTTCTTT.

The gene calls are TRBV2 and TRBJ2-7, with 7 bases identical to TRBD1. The length of the CDR3 is 14 residues. The V segment lost 5 bases and the J segment 1 base; nucleotides outside the gene matches: 5. The germline CDR1 and CDR2 sequences are SNHLY and FYNNEI. CDR3 DNA sequence: TGTGCCAGCAGTACCGCAGGGGGATCCTACGAGCAGTACTTC. Its protein is CASSTAGGSYEQYF.

V gene TRBV12-3 or TRBV12-4 combines with J gene TRBJ2-3, with D tentatively TRBD1 (7 bases). This CDR3 is 14 amino acids long. Trimming removed 6 bases at V and 6 bases at J, with 16 bases between. The CDR3: CASRGQQEGDTQYF. CDR3 bases: TGTGCCAGCAGGGGACAGCAGGAGGGGGATACGCAGTATTTT.

The CDR3 DNA is TGCGCCAGCAAGGAGGGGCCCACACCCCACACTGGGGCCAACGTCCTGACTTTC. Translating gives CASKEGPTPHTGANVLTF. The chain carries TRBV5-1 and TRBJ2-6; D might be TRBD2 (6 bases). This CDR3 comprises 18 residues. CDR1 is SGHRS and CDR2 is YFSETQ in the germline V gene. Trimming shortened V by 6 bases and J by 2 bases, and 21 bases separated the two germline ends. The variable domain in full, with the rest retrieved from reference TRBV5-1 and TRBJ2-6, is KAGVTQTPRYLIKTRGQQVTLSCSPISGHRSVSWYQQTPGQGLQFLFEYFSETQRNKGNFPGRFSGRQFSNSRSEMNVSTLELGDSALYLCASKEGPTPHTGANVLTFGAGSRLTVL.

This clonotype was counted a few times. The rearrangement uses TRBV7-6 and TRBJ1-4; a weak D match, TRBD1 (6 bases). The germline V and J ends were trimmed by 1 base and 4 bases, with 10 bases remaining between them. CDR3 length: 15 amino acids. The germline CDR1 and CDR2 sequences are SGHVS and FNYEAQ. The chain's CDR3 is CASSLGQVINEKLFF. The DNA of the CDR3 is TGTGCCAGCAGCTTAGGACAGGTTATTAATGAAAAACTGTTTTTT. Filled out from reference TRBV7-6 and TRBJ1-4, the complete variable domain reads GAGVSQSPRYKVTKRGQDVALRCDPISGHVSLYWYRQALGQGPEFLTYFNYEAQQDKSGLPNDRFSAERPEGSISTLTIQRTEQRDSAMYRCASSLGQVINEKLFFGSGTQLSVL.

The gene calls are TRBV5-1 and TRBJ2-2, with a weak D call TRBD2 (6 bases). Trimming pared 2 bases from V and 4 bases from J, leaving 9 bases between. CDR1 is SGHRS, CDR2 YFSETQ, per germline. The CDR3 covers 14 residues. The DNA for the CDR3 is TGCGCCAGCAGCTTCGCCGGGGGCACCGGGGAGCTGTTTTTT. Translated, it gives CASSFAGGTGELFF.

The CDR3, as DNA: TGTGCTAGTGGTTTCCCCATAAGTGGCTACACCTTC. Protein product: CASGFPISGYTF. The V call is TRBV12-5, the J call TRBJ1-2, with unresolved D. The germline gives CDR1 LGHNT, CDR2 FRNRAP. Trimming took off 3 bases at V and 7 bases at J, with 9 bases between the two ends. The CDR3 sequence is 12 residues long.

This clonotype has just a few counts. The gene calls are TRBV27 and TRBJ1-2, with 7 bases fitting TRBD1. From germline, CDR1 is MNHEY and CDR2 SMNVEV (reference sequence). There are 14 residues in the CDR3. V lost 4 bases and J lost 4; bases outside the gene matches: 6. CDR3 in amino acids: CASSSQTGAYGYTF. The CDR3, as DNA: TGTGCCAGCAGTTCCCAAACAGGGGCCTATGGCTACACCTTC.

This clonotype occurred a few times. The chain couples TRBV29-1 to TRBJ2-5; TRBD1 agrees at 7 bases. The CDR3 is 14 amino acids. Trimming took 6 bases from V and 1 from J; bases not matched to a gene: 8. CDR1 and CDR2 (germline): SQVTM, ANQGSEA. The CDR3 protein is CSVQRDSPQETQYF. The DNA of the CDR3 is TGCAGCGTCCAACGGGACAGTCCCCAAGAGACCCAGTACTTC.

The gene calls are TRBV7-2 and TRBJ1-1; D unclear. CDR3 size: 14 residues. Germline V gives CDR1 SGHTA, CDR2 FQGNSA. Trimming took off 5 bases at V and 5 bases at J, with 15 bases between the two ends. The chain's CDR3 is CASSREVSVTEAFF. In DNA form, the CDR3 reads TGTGCCAGCAGCCGCGAGGTTTCCGTGACTGAAGCTTTCTTT. The complete variable domain, with remaining parts taken from reference TRBV7-2 and TRBJ1-1, reads GAGVSQSPSNKVTEKGKDVELRCDPISGHTALYWYRQSLGQGLEFLIYFQGNSAPDKSGLPSDRFSAERTGGSVSTLTIQRTQQEDSAVYLCASSREVSVTEAFFGQGTRLTVV.

This clonotype was counted a few times. The chain uses TRBV29-1 and TRBJ1-2, with D hard to call. Trimming shortened V by 2 bases and J by 3 bases, and 19 bases separated the two germline ends. CDR1 and CDR2 from the germline V gene are SQVTM and ANQGSEA. This CDR3 comprises 16 residues. CDR3 loop: CSVEWWGTDEDYGYTF. In DNA, the CDR3 is TGCAGCGTTGAATGGTGGGGAACAGATGAGGACTATGGCTACACCTTC.

This clonotype was seen many times. Here the CDR3 DNA reads TGTGCCAGCAGCTTATTCCTAGCGGGGGGCGGGGAGACCCAGTACTTC. Amino acid sequence: CASSLFLAGGGETQYF. The chain combines TRBV7-2 with TRBJ2-5; 11 nucleotides match TRBD2. This CDR3 contains 16 residues. Germline-derived CDR1 and CDR2 are SGHTA and FQGNSA. V dropped 2 bases and J dropped 5; count of bases not matched to a gene: 7.

The rearrangement links TRBV27 to TRBJ1-1, with D possibly matching TRBD1 (6 bases). Trimming left V 5 bases short and J 8 bases short, with 15 bases between. The CDR3 loop spans 13 amino acids. Germline-derived CDR1 and CDR2 are MNHEY and SMNVEV (reference sequence). As DNA, the CDR3 is TGTGCCAGCAGTCCCTCGGACAGATTAGAAGCTTTCTTT. As protein: CASSPSDRLEAFF.

This clonotype was picked up many times. The gene calls are TRBV27 and TRBJ2-7; possible D gene TRBD1, 5 bases. CDR3 length: 13 amino acids. The germline V gene encodes CDR1 MNHEY and CDR2 SMNVEV (reference sequence). The ends were cut back, 5 bases at V and 1 base at J, with 9 bases in the middle. In nucleotides, the CDR3 is TGTGCCAGCAGTCGGCAGGGATCCTACGAGCAGTACTTC. Its protein product is CASSRQGSYEQYF.

The chain employs TRBV2 and TRBJ2-1; D might be TRBD1 (5 bases). The CDR3 runs 17 residues. V was pared by 4 bases and J by 8 bases, with 24 bases between. In germline, CDR1 is SNHLY, CDR2 FYNNEI. The CDR3 loop is CASSAWTNGQRWDEQFF. Written as DNA, the CDR3 is TGTGCCAGCAGTGCTTGGACAAACGGTCAACGGTGGGATGAGCAGTTCTTC.